This T cell receptor beta chain was observed in a study of response to subunit inactivated influenza vaccine (dated 2018 in TCRdb). About the study as a whole: Deep quantitative profiling of the T cell receptor repertoire was used in the study to follow responses to a trivalent subunit inactivated influenza vaccine. The paper's findings and limits, for the study overall: According to the authors, only a limited number of new T cells may be recruited by each seasonal influenza vaccination.

This clonotype was observed a few times. Which antigen it targets is not known. There are no base qualities to consult, and no much larger clone falls within one base. The library came from RT-PCR. Sequenced on an Illumina HiSeq 2500. TCRdb cleaned the public reads at Q25 with fastp, built clones with MiXCR and kept in-frame beta chains. Here each entry gathers all rows of one CDR3 protein and keeps the most common genes and DNA. Across this sample there are about 620,000 distinct CDR3 sequences, with over 9.5% seen only once. About 10% of the sample belongs to the ten largest clones. V is pared back by 0 bases and J by 12 bases, with 8 bases lying between the germline termini. CDR1 SGHAT and CDR2 FQNNGV were looked up in the germline V gene. The CDR3 sequence holds 11 residues, the cysteine and phenylalanine included. The only DNA kept is the CDR3, 33 bases in frame from the first base.

The sequencing here drew on PBMCs from blood, taken on the day of vaccination. In this chain, TRBV11-2 is recombined with TRBJ1-1; no D gene is confidently identified. The sequence came from a man aged 45-65 years who received an inactivated influenza vaccine. Donor details come from another sample of the same person, matched by shared clones. CDR3 sequence: CASSLDLGTFF. The nucleotide sequence is given as TGTGCCAGCAGCTTAGATTTAGGGACTTTCTTT.